At least ten counts were recorded for the clone carrying this T cell receptor (beta chain). No antigen is known for it. Arm-PCR with iRepertoire HTBI primers amplified the CDR3 regions for these TCR beta libraries. TCRdb processed the multiplex PCR reads anew with MiXCR; each CDR3 protein has one entry. Of around 450,000 distinct CDR3 sequences listed, around a fifth are singletons. Germline CDR1 is PRHDT and CDR2 is FYEKMQ (reference sequence). J lost 10 bases, V lost 4 bases, and 2 bases had no gene match. The CDR3 contains 13 residues. This sample was included in a study of regulatory T cells in long-lasting Graves disease. Whole-study context: Patients with persistent Graves' disease had over 5 years of antithyroid drugs and persistent TSH receptor antibodies.

Documented time point: persistent/refractory GD, antithyroid drugs over 5 years with positive TRAb. Extracted RNA from PBMCs served as the source of the TCR library. Study-wide results and caveats: It is possible that accuracy was reduced by the small size of the sample.

The sequenced sample was peripheral blood mononuclear cells (PBMCs), obtained when the disease was refractory, from a patient treated with antithyroid drugs. The sequence was collected from a female donor with Graves disease. The chain joins TRBV13 to TRBJ1-6, with 9 bases lining up with TRBD1. The CDR3 here is CASSSGQGSPLHF. CDR3 nucleotides: TGTGCCAGCAGCTCGGGACAGGGCTCACCCCTCCACTTT.